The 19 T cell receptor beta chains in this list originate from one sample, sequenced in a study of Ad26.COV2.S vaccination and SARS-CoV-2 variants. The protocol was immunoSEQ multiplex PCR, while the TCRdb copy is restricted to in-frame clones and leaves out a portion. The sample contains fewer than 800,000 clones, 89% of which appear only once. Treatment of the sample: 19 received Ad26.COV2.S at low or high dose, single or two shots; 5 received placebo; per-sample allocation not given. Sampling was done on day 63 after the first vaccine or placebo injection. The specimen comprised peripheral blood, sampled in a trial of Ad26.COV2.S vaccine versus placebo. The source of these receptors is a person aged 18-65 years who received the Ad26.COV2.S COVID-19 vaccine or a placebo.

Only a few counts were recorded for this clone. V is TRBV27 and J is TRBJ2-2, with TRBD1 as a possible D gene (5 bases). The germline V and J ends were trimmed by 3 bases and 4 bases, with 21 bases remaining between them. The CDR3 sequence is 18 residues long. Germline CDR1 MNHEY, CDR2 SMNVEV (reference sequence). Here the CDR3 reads CASSFTFRQGPSTGELFF. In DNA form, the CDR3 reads TGTGCCAGCAGTTTCACGTTCAGGCAGGGCCCGAGCACCGGGGAGCTGTTTTTT.

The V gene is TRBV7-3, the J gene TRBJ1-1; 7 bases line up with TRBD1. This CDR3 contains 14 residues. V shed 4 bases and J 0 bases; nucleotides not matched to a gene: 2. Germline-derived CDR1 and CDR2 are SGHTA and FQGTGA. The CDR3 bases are TGTGCCAGCAGCTCACAGGGGTTGAACACTGAAGCTTTCTTT. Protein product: CASSSQGLNTEAFF. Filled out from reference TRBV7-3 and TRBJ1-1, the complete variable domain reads GAGVSQTPSNKVTEKGKYVELRCDPISGHTALYWYRQSLGQGPEFLIYFQGTGAADDSGLPNDRFFAVRPEGSVSTLKIQRTERGDSAVYLCASSSQGLNTEAFFGQGTRLTVV.

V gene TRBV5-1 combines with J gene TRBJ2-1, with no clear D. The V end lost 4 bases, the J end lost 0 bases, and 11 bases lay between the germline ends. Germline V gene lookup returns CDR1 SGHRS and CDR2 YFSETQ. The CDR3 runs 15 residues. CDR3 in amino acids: CASSPGQRSYNEQFF. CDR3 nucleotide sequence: TGCGCCAGCAGCCCCGGCCAACGCTCCTACAATGAGCAGTTCTTC.

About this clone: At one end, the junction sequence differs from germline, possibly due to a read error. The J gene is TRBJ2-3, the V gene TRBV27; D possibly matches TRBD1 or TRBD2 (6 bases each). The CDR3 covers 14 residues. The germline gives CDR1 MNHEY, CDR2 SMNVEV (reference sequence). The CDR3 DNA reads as TGTGCCAGCAGTCTATCGAGGGGGGCAGATACGCAGTATTTT. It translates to CASSLSRGADTQYF.

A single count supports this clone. CDR3 protein: CASRELRGQLHYGYTF. DNA of the CDR3: TGTGCCAGCAGAGAGCTCAGGGGACAACTACACTATGGCTACACCTTC. The chain carries TRBV27 and TRBJ1-2; tentatively, D is TRBD1 (6 bases). From germline, CDR1 is MNHEY and CDR2 SMNVEV (reference sequence). This CDR3 has 16 amino acids. V lost 6 bases and J lost 3, with 20 bases in between.

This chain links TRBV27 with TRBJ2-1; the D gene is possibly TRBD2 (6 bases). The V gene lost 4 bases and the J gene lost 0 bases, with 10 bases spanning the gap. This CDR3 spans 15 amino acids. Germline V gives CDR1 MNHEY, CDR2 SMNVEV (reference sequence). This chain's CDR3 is CASSSQGGSYNEQFF. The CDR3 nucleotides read TGTGCCAGCAGTTCGCAGGGAGGCTCCTACAATGAGCAGTTCTTC.

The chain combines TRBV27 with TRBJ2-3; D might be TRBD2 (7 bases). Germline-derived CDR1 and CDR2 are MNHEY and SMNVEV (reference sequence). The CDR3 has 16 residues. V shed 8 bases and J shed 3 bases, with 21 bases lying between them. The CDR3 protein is CASQLGGGVWTDTQYF. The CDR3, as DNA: TGTGCCAGCCAATTAGGAGGGGGGGTTTGGACAGATACGCAGTATTTT.

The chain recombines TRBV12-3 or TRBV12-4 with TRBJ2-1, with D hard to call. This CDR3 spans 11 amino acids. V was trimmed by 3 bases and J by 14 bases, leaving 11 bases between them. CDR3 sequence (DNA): TGTGCCAGCAGTTTGGCAGGATGGGAGTTCTTC. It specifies CASSLAGWEFF.

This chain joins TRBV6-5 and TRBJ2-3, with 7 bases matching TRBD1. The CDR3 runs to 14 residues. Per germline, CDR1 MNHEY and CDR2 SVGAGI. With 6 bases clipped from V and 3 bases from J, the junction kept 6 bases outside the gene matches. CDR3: CASSKQGLTDTQYF. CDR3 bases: TGTGCCAGCAGCAAACAGGGGTTGACAGATACGCAGTATTTT.

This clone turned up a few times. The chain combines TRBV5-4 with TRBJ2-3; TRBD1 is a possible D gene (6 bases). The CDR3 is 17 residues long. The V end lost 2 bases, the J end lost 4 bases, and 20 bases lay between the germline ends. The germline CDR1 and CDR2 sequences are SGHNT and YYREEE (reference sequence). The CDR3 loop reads CASSFTGSGNRADTQYF. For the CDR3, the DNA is TGTGCCAGCAGCTTCACAGGGAGCGGCAATAGGGCAGATACGCAGTATTTT.

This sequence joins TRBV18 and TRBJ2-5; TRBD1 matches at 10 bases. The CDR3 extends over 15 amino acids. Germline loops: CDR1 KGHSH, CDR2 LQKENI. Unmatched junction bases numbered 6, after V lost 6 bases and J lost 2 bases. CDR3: CASSKGTGAQETQYF. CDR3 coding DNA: TGTGCCAGCTCCAAAGGGACAGGGGCACAAGAGACCCAGTACTTC.

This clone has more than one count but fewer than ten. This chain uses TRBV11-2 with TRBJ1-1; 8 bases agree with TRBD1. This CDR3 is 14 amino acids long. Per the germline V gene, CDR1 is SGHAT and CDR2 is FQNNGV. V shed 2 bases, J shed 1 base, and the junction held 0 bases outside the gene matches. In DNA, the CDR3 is TGTGCCAGCAGCTTACAGGGGGCGAACACTGAAGCTTTCTTT. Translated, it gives CASSLQGANTEAFF.

This CDR3 is CASSVGTAHSNQPQHF. As DNA, the CDR3 is TGTGCCAGCAGCGTGGGGACAGCCCATAGCAATCAGCCCCAGCATTTT. The chain couples TRBV7-2 to TRBJ1-5; 7 nucleotides match TRBD1. After removal of 5 bases from V and 0 bases from J, the junction contained 7 bases not matched to a gene. There are 16 residues in the CDR3. Germline loops: CDR1 SGHTA, CDR2 FQGNSA.

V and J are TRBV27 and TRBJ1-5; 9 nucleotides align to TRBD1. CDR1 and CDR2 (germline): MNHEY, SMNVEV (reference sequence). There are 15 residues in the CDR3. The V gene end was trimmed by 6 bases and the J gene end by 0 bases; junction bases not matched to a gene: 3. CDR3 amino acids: CASSRTGVSNQPQHF. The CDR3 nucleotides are TGTGCCAGCAGCCGGACAGGGGTTAGCAATCAGCCCCAGCATTTT.

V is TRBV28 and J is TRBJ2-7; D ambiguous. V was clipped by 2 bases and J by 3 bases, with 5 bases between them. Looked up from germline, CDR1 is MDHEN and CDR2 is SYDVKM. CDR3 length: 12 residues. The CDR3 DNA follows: TGTGCCAGCAGTTTAAGTCTCTACGAGCAGTACTTC. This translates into CASSLSLYEQYF.

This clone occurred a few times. The CDR3 here is CASSYQKTVKGVNTEAFF. CDR3 in DNA: TGTGCCAGCAGTTATCAAAAGACAGTCAAAGGGGTAAACACTGAAGCTTTCTTT. The rearrangement uses TRBV6-2 or TRBV6-3 and TRBJ1-1; maybe TRBD1 (5 bases). Germline V lookup: CDR1 MNHEY, CDR2 SVGEGT. With 3 bases removed from V and 2 bases from J, the gap between germline ends came to 22 bases. The CDR3 covers 18 residues.

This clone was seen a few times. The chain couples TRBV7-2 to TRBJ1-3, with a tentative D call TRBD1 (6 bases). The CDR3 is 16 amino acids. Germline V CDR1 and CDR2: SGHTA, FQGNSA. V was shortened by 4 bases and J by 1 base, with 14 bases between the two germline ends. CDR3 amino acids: CASSSHGGGSGNTIYF. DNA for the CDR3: TGTGCCAGCAGCTCGCACGGAGGGGGTTCTGGAAACACCATATATTTT.

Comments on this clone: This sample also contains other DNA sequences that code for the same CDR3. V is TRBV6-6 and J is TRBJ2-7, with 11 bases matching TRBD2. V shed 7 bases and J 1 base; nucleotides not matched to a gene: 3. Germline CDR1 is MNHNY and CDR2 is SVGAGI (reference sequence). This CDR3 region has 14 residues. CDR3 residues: CASTGTSGSYEQYF. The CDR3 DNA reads TGTGCCAGCACCGGGACTAGCGGATCCTACGAGCAGTACTTC.

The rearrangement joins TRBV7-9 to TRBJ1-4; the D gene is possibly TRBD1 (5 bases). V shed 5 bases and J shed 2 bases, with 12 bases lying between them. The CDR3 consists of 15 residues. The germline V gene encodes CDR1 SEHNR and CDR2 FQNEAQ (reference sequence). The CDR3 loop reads CASSPFRGTNEKLFF. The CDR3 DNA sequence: TGTGCCAGCAGCCCATTCCGGGGGACTAATGAAAAACTGTTTTTT. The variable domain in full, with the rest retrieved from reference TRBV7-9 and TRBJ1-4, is DTGVSQNPRHKITKRGQNVTFRCDPISEHNRLYWYRQTLGQGPEFLTYFQNEAQLEKSRLLSDRFSAERPKGSFSTLEIQRTEQGDSAMYLCASSPFRGTNEKLFFGSGTQLSVL.